A selection of T cell receptor beta chains follows, all from one sample in a study of shared clonotypes between healthy human individuals. Sequencing used immunoSEQ multiplex PCR; TCRdb keeps in-frame clones, though not all of them. The sample carries over 2,000,000 clones, around 93% recorded once. The sequencing input was naive CD8+ T cells from PBMCs. These receptors all stem from a man aged 18 to 35 in good health. Some clones in this sample may be carry-over from other donors' samples. CDR3s include the opening cysteine and the closing phenylalanine or tryptophan. A D gene is named only where the DNA matches it firmly. Size tells how often a clone was seen (once, few, many) or the class of an expanded clone, and some rows leave it out.

abundance	d_gene	v_gene	j_gene	CDR3aa	CDR3nt
-	-	TRBV10-2	TRBJ1-2	CASSEQGNWYGYTF	TGCGCCAGCAGTGAGCAAGGGAATTGGTATGGCTACACCTTC
-	TRBD2	TRBV4-2	TRBJ2-7	CASSQGTSPAGEQYF	TGTGCCAGCAGCCAAGGGACTAGCCCTGCTGGCGAGCAGTACTTC
-	TRBD1	TRBV15	TRBJ2-5	CATGTLQGAEETQYF	TGTGCCACCGGGACTCTACAGGGGGCGGAAGAGACCCAGTACTTC
-	TRBD1	TRBV27	TRBJ1-5	CASKRGDRAPNQPQHF	TGTGCCAGCAAACGAGGGGACAGGGCACCCAATCAGCCCCAGCATTTT
-	-	TRBV7-8	TRBJ2-7	CASSLRVSYEQYF	TGTGCCAGCAGCCTCAGGGTCTCCTACGAGCAGTACTTC
-	-	TRBV11-3	TRBJ2-7	CASSLAQGYEQYF	TGTGCCAGCAGCTTAGCTCAGGGCTACGAGCAGTACTTC
-	-	TRBV15	TRBJ2-7	CATSPLLGLEYEQYF	TGTGCCACCAGCCCCCTGCTGGGGTTGGAATACGAGCAGTACTTC
-	TRBD2	TRBV4-2	TRBJ2-4	CASSPTSGSPIQYF	TGTGCCAGCAGCCCCACTAGCGGGAGCCCCATTCAGTACTTC
-	TRBD2	TRBV30	TRBJ2-3	CAWGSGWGTDTQYF	TGTGCCTGGGGTAGCGGGTGGGGCACAGATACGCAGTATTTT
-	-	TRBV5-5	TRBJ2-7	CASSLNSPLEQYF	TGTGCCAGCAGCTTGAACAGCCCTCTAGAGCAGTACTTC
few	-	TRBV7-9	TRBJ1-1	CASSHQNTEAFF	TGTGCCAGCAGCCACCAGAACACTGAAGCTTTCTTT
once	TRBD1	TRBV6-5	TRBJ2-2	CASQGASNTGELFF	TGTGCCAGCCAGGGGGCATCGAACACCGGGGAGCTGTTTTTT
-	-	TRBV7-9	TRBJ1-4	CASSLIRQGRANEKLFF	TGTGCCAGCAGCTTAATCAGGCAGGGGCGGGCTAATGAAAAACTGTTTTTT
-	TRBD2	TRBV4-2	TRBJ2-7	CASSQEVALAGEYEQYF	TGTGCCAGCAGCCAAGAGGTCGCACTAGCGGGAGAATACGAGCAGTACTTC
-	TRBD1	TRBV11-2	TRBJ2-1	CASSLGTGGSNEQFF	TGTGCCAGCAGTCTTGGGACAGGGGGCAGCAATGAGCAGTTCTTC
-	-	TRBV27	TRBJ2-7	CASSLGRGITYEQYF	TGTGCCAGCAGTTTGGGGCGGGGAATTACCTACGAGCAGTACTTC
-	TRBD1	TRBV19	TRBJ2-7	CARGQGAYEQYF	TGTGCCAGGGGACAGGGGGCGTATGAGCAGTACTTC
-	-	TRBV4-1	TRBJ2-3	CASSQADSSTDTQYF	TGCGCCAGCAGCCAAGCGGACTCTAGCACAGATACGCAGTATTTT
-	-	TRBV5-6	TRBJ2-7	CASSFRGQDYEQYF	TGTGCCAGCAGCTTCAGGGGCCAGGATTACGAGCAGTACTTC
-	-	TRBV10-1	TRBJ2-7	CASSRKAPPRVGYEQYF	TGCGCCAGCAGTCGTAAAGCCCCCCCGCGGGTCGGCTACGAGCAGTACTTC
once	-	TRBV2	TRBJ2-3	CASSDPGSGADTQYF	TGTGCCAGCAGTGATCCCGGGAGTGGCGCAGATACGCAGTATTTT